The 25 T cell receptor beta chains below all came from one sample that was sequenced in a study of T cells expressing NK-cell markers. TCRdb re-called the 5' RACE reads; one entry per CDR3 protein, DNA not given. Listed are about 180,000 distinct CDR3 sequences; 20% to 25% falls within the top ten. Sequencing was carried out using blood T cells: a sorted CD56 or NKG2C T cell subset, CD4+ or CD8+ T cells, or bulk PBMC T cells (not recorded which). These receptor sequences come from a man aged 18-70 years in good health.

V gene TRBV7-8 combines with J gene TRBJ2-1; TCRdb returns TRBD1, unconfirmable since there is no DNA. The CDR3 runs 15 residues. Per germline, CDR1 SGHVS and CDR2 FQNEAQ. CDR3 in amino acids: CASSKGQGGYNEQFF.

The chain joins TRBV20-1 to TRBJ1-5. The CDR3 length is 14 residues. Looked up from germline, CDR1 is DFQATT and CDR2 is SNEGSKA (reference sequence). This chain's CDR3 is CSVSPPGYNQPQHF.

V usage is TRBV3-1 and J usage is TRBJ2-5; TCRdb picks TRBD1, but there is no DNA to check that call. Germline assignment: CDR1 LGHDT and CDR2 YNNKEL (reference sequence). The CDR3 has 15 residues. The CDR3 here is CASSFGQGAGETQYF.

This chain uses TRBV5-6 with TRBJ1-2; TCRdb lists TRBD1, though no DNA is available to test this call. The CDR3 is made up of 13 amino acids. The germline gives CDR1 SGHDT, CDR2 YYEEEE. The CDR3 reads CASSFGTVLRYTF. The complete variable domain, with remaining parts taken from reference TRBV5-6 and TRBJ1-2, reads DAGVTQSPTHLIKTRGQQVTLRCSPKSGHDTVSWYQQALGQGPQFIFQYYEEEERQRGNFPDRFSGHQFPNYSSELNVNALLLGDSALYLCASSFGTVLRYTFGSGTRLTVV.

CDR3 region: CAISVGHTVYEQYF. V and J are TRBV10-3 and TRBJ2-7; the D call of TRBD1 rests on TCRdb alone, since no DNA is present to check it. Germline assignment: CDR1 ENHRY and CDR2 SYGVKD. The CDR3 is made up of 14 amino acids.

The chain couples TRBV3-1 to TRBJ2-1; TCRdb's D call of TRBD2 is untestable without DNA. This CDR3 is 17 amino acids long. Per germline, CDR1 LGHDT and CDR2 YNNKEL (reference sequence). The CDR3 protein is CASSQGSGGSPYNEQFF.

This chain joins TRBV2 and TRBJ1-1; TCRdb lists TRBD1, though no DNA is available to test this call. The germline gives CDR1 SNHLY, CDR2 FYNNEI. The CDR3 length is 13 residues. This chain's CDR3 is CASRDRGDTEAFF.

The chain combines TRBV2 with TRBJ2-7; TCRdb's D gene call, TRBD2, goes unchecked for lack of DNA. The CDR3 totals 14 residues. CDR1 is SNHLY and CDR2 is FYNNEI in the germline V gene. The CDR3 sequence: CASTWLAGHYEQYF.

The chain couples TRBV5-6 to TRBJ2-1. The CDR3 totals 18 residues. Per the germline V gene, CDR1 is SGHDT and CDR2 is YYEEEE. The CDR3 protein is CASSADPWVGSSYNEQFF.

This chain joins TRBV18 and TRBJ2-2; the TCRdb D gene call, TRBD2, has no DNA to confirm it. The CDR3 runs to 18 residues. Germline CDR1 reads KGHSH; CDR2 reads LQKENI. The CDR3 protein is CASSRLPRDYSNTGELFF.

The chain employs TRBV27 and TRBJ2-2; TCRdb returns TRBD1, unconfirmable since there is no DNA. Germline-derived CDR1 and CDR2 are MNHEY and SMNVEV (reference sequence). The CDR3 loop spans 16 amino acids. The CDR3: CASSPPLTGFGGELFF.

The chain joins TRBV2 to TRBJ2-7; TCRdb's D gene call, TRBD1, goes unchecked for lack of DNA. The CDR3 is 15 residues long. Germline loops: CDR1 SNHLY, CDR2 FYNNEI. The CDR3 is CASSTKPGHTYEQYF.

This chain uses TRBV6-5 with TRBJ1-4. There are 16 residues in the CDR3. Germline V gene lookup returns CDR1 MNHEY and CDR2 SVGAGI. The CDR3 is CASTEGVGKSNEKLFF.

V gene TRBV25-1 combines with J gene TRBJ1-2; as DNA is missing, the TRBD1 call by TCRdb cannot be tested. Per the germline V gene, CDR1 is MGHDK and CDR2 is SYGVNS. This CDR3 comprises 13 residues. CDR3 sequence reads: CASRGTGYGGYTF.

The chain is built from TRBV28 and TRBJ1-5. CDR1 and CDR2 from the germline V gene are MDHEN and SYDVKM. This CDR3 has 16 residues. The CDR3 spells CASSLSEFGSNQPQHF.

The chain is built from TRBV3-1 and TRBJ1-4. The CDR3 extends over 14 amino acids. Germline CDR1 reads LGHDT; CDR2 reads YNNKEL (reference sequence). This CDR3 reads CASSQAGHGEKLFF.

V gene TRBV20-1 combines with J gene TRBJ2-3; TCRdb calls TRBD1, which cannot be checked without DNA. The length of the CDR3 is 13 residues. CDR1 is DFQATT and CDR2 is SNEGSKA in the germline V gene (reference sequence). The CDR3 here is CSATVAPIDTQYF.

The rearrangement uses TRBV19 and TRBJ1-2. The germline CDR1 and CDR2 sequences are LNHDA and SQIVND (reference sequence). CDR3 size: 15 residues. The CDR3 sequence is CASSIDPGGIYGYTF.

The chain is built from TRBV7-9 and TRBJ1-4; TCRdb gives TRBD1 as the D gene, but with no DNA this cannot be confirmed. The CDR3 runs to 13 residues. Germline CDR1 and CDR2: SEHNR and FQNEAQ (reference sequence). CDR3 sequence: CASQGETNEKLFF.

The rearrangement joins TRBV7-9 to TRBJ1-1. CDR1 is SEHNR and CDR2 is FQNEAQ in the germline V gene (reference sequence). The CDR3 extends over 15 amino acids. The CDR3 sequence: CASSLVEGRSTEAFF.

The chain combines TRBV9 with TRBJ2-6. Germline CDR1 and CDR2: SGDLS and YYNGEE. CDR3 length equals 14 residues. The CDR3 loop is CASSGSFGANVLTF.

The CDR3 loop reads CASNPGTYNEQFF. The chain combines TRBV28 with TRBJ2-1; the TCRdb D gene call, TRBD1, has no DNA to confirm it. Germline CDR1 is MDHEN and CDR2 is SYDVKM. The CDR3 has 13 amino acids.

The chain recombines TRBV6-1 with TRBJ2-2; checking the TCRdb D call of TRBD1 is not possible without DNA. The germline gives CDR1 MNHNS, CDR2 SASEGT. The CDR3 loop spans 15 amino acids. The CDR3 sequence: CASRDRDRNTGELFF.

The V gene is TRBV6-4, the J gene TRBJ2-1; TCRdb proposes TRBD1, but this gene call is untestable without DNA. CDR1 and CDR2 (germline): MRHNA, SNTAGT. This CDR3 spans 13 amino acids. The CDR3 here is CASSPDRNNEQFF.

The rearrangement uses TRBV28 and TRBJ1-1. From germline, CDR1 is MDHEN and CDR2 SYDVKM. The CDR3 consists of 15 residues. CDR3 in amino acids: CASSLGGGGNTEAFF.